This T cell receptor beta chain was profiled in a study of response to subunit inactivated influenza vaccine. TCRdb re-analysed the RT-PCR reads in MiXCR, keeping a single row per CDR3 protein. The sample includes 150,000 to 200,000 distinct CDR3 sequences, approximately 12% of them seen just once. A word on this clonotype: A much larger clonotype is one base distant, so this may be a read error. The CDR3 ends on some other residue instead of the conserved phenylalanine or tryptophan, so this is likely a read error.

V shed 4 bases and J 3 bases; nucleotides not matched to a gene: 6. This CDR3 has 14 amino acids. The V gene's germline CDR1 is SGHRS and CDR2 YFSETQ. The sample also formed part of further work on T cells expressing NK-cell markers. That study reports: Researchers built TCR beta cDNA using 5'RACE template switching with UMIs. An anti-gamma-delta TCR antibody was added in several experiments. It restricted sorting to alpha-beta TCR-expressing T cells.

Source: CD8+ T cells sorted from PBMCs, taken about 12 days after vaccination. This clonotype was sampled from a middle-aged man who received an inactivated influenza vaccine. V gene TRBV5-1 combines with J gene TRBJ2-5, with 7 bases fitting TRBD1. The CDR3 DNA reads as TGCGCCAGCAGCAGGGCCGGGACAGAAGAGACCCAGTACTTG. Its protein is CASSRAGTEETQYL.